This TCR beta chain was identified during a study of early T cells in non-severe SARS-CoV-2 infection. This clonotype turned up a few times. At one of its ends the junction is not consistent with the germline gene, which may arise from a read error. Germline V gives CDR1 PRHDT, CDR2 FYEKMQ (reference sequence). The CDR3 loop spans 13 amino acids. Each CDR3 protein is one row after TCRdb ran MiXCR on the 5' RACE reads. The sample carries about 77,000 distinct CDR3 sequences, about a sixth recorded once. This chain joins TRBV13 and TRBJ1-1; D remains ambiguous. Sequencing input: whole blood. The receptor comes from an adult who was a healthcare worker with PCR-confirmed SARS-CoV-2 infection or an uninfected control (not recorded which). The CDR3 protein is CASSKTLNTEVFF. The CDR3, as DNA: TGTGCCAGCAGCAAGACACTGAACACTGAAGTTTTCTTT.